This TCR beta chain was profiled in a study of T cells in Graves' hyperthyroidism and ophthalmopathy. RNA transcripts served as the template for amplifying TCR beta CDR3 regions. Using the HTBI primer set, a first-round RT-PCR was run on the TCR CDR3. TCRdb re-called the multiplex PCR reads through MiXCR, storing one row per CDR3 protein. The sample has hundreds of thousands of distinct CDR3 sequences; 35% to 55% are singletons. Looked up from germline, CDR1 is SEHNR and CDR2 is FQNEAQ (reference sequence). The V gene lost 5 bases and the J gene lost 5 bases, with 16 bases spanning the gap. This CDR3 region has 15 residues.

The material sequenced was peripheral blood or thyroid tissue (not recorded which). The receptor's source is a woman between 18 and 29 years old with Graves' hyperthyroidism. This chain links TRBV7-9 with TRBJ1-3, with a tentative D call TRBD1 (5 bases). CDR3 coding DNA: TGTGCCAGCAGCCGGCAGGGCGTCCCTCGAAACACCATATATTTT. This gives the protein CASSRQGVPRNTIYF. Drawing the rest from reference TRBV7-9 and TRBJ1-3, the complete variable domain is DTGVSQNPRHKITKRGQNVTFRCDPISEHNRLYWYRQTLGQGPEFLTYFQNEAQLEKSRLLSDRFSAERPKGSFSTLEIQRTEQGDSAMYLCASSRQGVPRNTIYFGEGSWLTVV.